These 20 T cell receptor beta chains share one sample of origin, sequenced in a study of blood T cell repertoires in COVID-19 (dated by TCRdb to the early 2020s). Receptors were amplified or captured by the immunoSEQ multiplex PCR assay. Not all clones reach the TCRdb copy of this immuneACCESS table, which keeps in-frame sequences only. Checked studies attribute under half of the gap to unresolved V genes and leave the rest unexplained. In this sample the table shows about 180,000 clones, 90% of which occur a single time. The ten top clones hold around 0.5% of the sample. Sequenced input: peripheral blood. The receptors come from a middle-aged man with acute or convalescent COVID-19.

The V gene is TRBV25-1, the J gene TRBJ1-2, with TRBD1 identical over 8 bases. Germline V gene data show CDR1 as MGHDK and CDR2 as SYGVNS. J was trimmed by 6 bases and V by 3 bases; bases with no gene match: 12. This CDR3 is built from 16 residues. The CDR3 DNA is TGTGCCAGCAGTGATTGGGGACAACAGGGGGAAGATGGCTACACCTTC. Protein: CASSDWGQQGEDGYTF.

The CDR3 here is CSGRMDSGENEKLFF. The CDR3 DNA is TGCAGCGGGCGGATGGACAGCGGGGAAAATGAAAAACTGTTTTTT. The gene calls are TRBV29-1 and TRBJ1-4, with D possibly matching TRBD1 (6 bases). The CDR3 length is 15 residues. V was trimmed by 7 bases and J by 5 bases, leaving 20 bases between them. CDR1 is SQVTM and CDR2 is ANQGSEA in the germline V gene.

The chain has TRBV6-6 and TRBJ2-2; TRBD2 is a possible D gene (7 bases). V lost 7 bases and J lost 4, with 13 bases in between. Germline loops: CDR1 MNHNY, CDR2 SVGAGI (reference sequence). The CDR3 is 14 amino acids. This CDR3 reads CASTLGGGTGELFF. The CDR3 coding sequence is TGTGCCAGCACCCTAGGGGGGGGCACCGGGGAGCTGTTTTTT.

This sequence joins TRBV5-6 and TRBJ2-1, with TRBD2 identical over 7 bases. After removal of 4 bases from V and 2 bases from J, the junction contained 6 bases not matched to a gene. CDR1 is SGHDT and CDR2 is YYEEEE in the germline V gene. This CDR3 is built from 15 residues. This CDR3 is CASSLTGTTYNEQFF. The CDR3, as DNA: TGTGCCAGCAGCCTCACCGGGACTACCTACAATGAGCAGTTCTTC.

The gene calls are TRBV19 and TRBJ1-6; D unresolved. CDR1 and CDR2 (germline): LNHDA, SQIVND (reference sequence). This CDR3 is 13 amino acids long. Trimming cost V 8 bases and J 9 bases, with 14 bases left between them. The CDR3 DNA reads TGTGCCAGTGCCCCTCCCGGGTCTTCACCCCTCCACTTT. Encoded protein: CASAPPGSSPLHF.

V gene TRBV10-1 combines with J gene TRBJ2-3; D uncertain. Germline values: CDR1 WNHNN, CDR2 SYGVQD (reference sequence). CDR3 length: 13 residues. Trimming took 0 bases from V and 4 from J, leaving 5 bases between them. For the CDR3, the DNA is TGCGCCAGCAGTGAGTCGGGCGCAGATACGCAGTATTTT. Amino acids: CASSESGADTQYF.

The V and J genes are TRBV18 and TRBJ2-1; TRBD2 aligns across 8 bases. V shed 3 bases, J shed 0 bases, and the junction held 7 bases outside the gene matches. Germline V CDR1 and CDR2: KGHSH, LQKENI. This CDR3 has 17 amino acids. For the CDR3, the DNA is TGTGCCAGCTCACCCTCGACTAGCGCAAGCTCCTACAATGAGCAGTTCTTC. This codes for CASSPSTSASSYNEQFF. The variable domain in full, with the rest retrieved from reference TRBV18 and TRBJ2-1, is NAGVMQNPRHLVRRRGQEARLRCSPMKGHSHVYWYRQLPEEGLKFMVYLQKENIIDESGMPKERFSAEFPKEGPSILRIQQVVRGDSAAYFCASSPSTSASSYNEQFFGPGTRLTVL.

The V gene is TRBV18, the J gene TRBJ2-2; 9 bases agree with TRBD1. Trimming took 1 base from V and 3 from J; bases not matched to a gene: 6. This CDR3 region has 17 residues. CDR1 and CDR2 from the germline V gene are KGHSH and LQKENI. CDR3 nucleotides: TGTGCCAGCTCACCACGCGGGACAGGGTTAGACACCGGGGAGCTGTTTTTT. Its protein is CASSPRGTGLDTGELFF.

The chain joins TRBV19 to TRBJ2-3; TRBD1 is a possible D gene (6 bases). The CDR3 sequence is 14 residues long. V was cut by 11 bases and J by 2 bases, with 17 bases left in between. Looked up from germline, CDR1 is LNHDA and CDR2 is SQIVND (reference sequence). CDR3 protein: CASSGGSPTDTQYF. CDR3 in DNA: TGTGCCTCCTCTGGGGGCTCCCCCACAGATACGCAGTATTTT.

The V and J genes are TRBV4-1 and TRBJ2-3; TRBD2 is a possible D gene (6 bases). Germline V gene lookup returns CDR1 MGHRA and CDR2 YSYEKL. V was trimmed by 2 bases and J by 0 bases, leaving 27 bases between them. This CDR3 spans 21 amino acids. CDR3 amino acids: CASSQPARGTEKHPSTDTQYF. CDR3 sequence (DNA): TGCGCCAGCAGCCAACCCGCCCGGGGGACGGAAAAACACCCTAGCACAGATACGCAGTATTTT.

This chain links TRBV2 with TRBJ1-4; the D gene is possibly TRBD1 (6 bases). The germline CDR1 and CDR2 sequences are SNHLY and FYNNEI. The CDR3 spans 14 residues. Trimming removed 8 bases at V and 7 bases at J, with 17 bases between. In DNA, the CDR3 is TGTGCCAGCGACCCGACAGGAGACCTTGAAAAACTGTTTTTT. The encoded protein is CASDPTGDLEKLFF.

This chain uses TRBV6-5 with TRBJ1-3; 8 bases agree with TRBD1. Per germline, CDR1 MNHEY and CDR2 SVGAGI. After removal of 6 bases from V and 0 bases from J, the junction contained 4 bases not matched to a gene. The CDR3 spans 15 residues. The CDR3 protein is CASSQTGVSGNTIYF. In DNA, the CDR3 is TGTGCCAGCAGCCAGACAGGGGTCTCTGGAAACACCATATATTTT.

The gene calls are TRBV6-5 and TRBJ1-2; 7 nucleotides align to TRBD1. The CDR3 runs 14 residues. Germline trimming cut 7 bases from V and 0 bases from J; bases unmatched to any gene: 5. Germline CDR1 and CDR2: MNHEY and SVGAGI. The CDR3 DNA follows: TGTGCCAGCAACCGGGACAGAGCTAACTATGGCTACACCTTC. It yields the protein CASNRDRANYGYTF.

The J gene is TRBJ2-3, the V gene TRBV4-2, with 11 bases identical to TRBD2. J was trimmed by 2 bases and V by 2 bases; bases with no gene match: 3. This CDR3 is built from 16 residues. Germline CDR1 and CDR2: LGHNA and YNFKEQ. The CDR3, as DNA: TGTGCCAGCAGCCAAATGGGACTAGCGGACACAGATACGCAGTATTTT. Translation: CASSQMGLADTDTQYF.

This clone was detected only once. The gene calls are TRBV9 and TRBJ2-6; D is possibly TRBD2 (6 bases). The CDR3 length is 17 residues. Trimming stripped 6 bases from V and 4 bases from J, with 20 bases between. Germline CDR1 is SGDLS and CDR2 is YYNGEE. The DNA of the CDR3 is TGTGCCAGCACCCCTGGAGGGGCGGGGAACGGGGCCAACGTCCTGACTTTC. Translated, it gives CASTPGGAGNGANVLTF.

This clone was recorded only once. This sequence joins TRBV27 and TRBJ1-2; D gene unclear. In germline, CDR1 is MNHEY, CDR2 SMNVEV (reference sequence). The ends were cut back, 8 bases at V and 2 bases at J, with 9 bases in the middle. The length of the CDR3 is 12 residues. CDR3 sequence reads: CASRSGNYGYTF. The CDR3 DNA reads as TGTGCCAGCCGATCCGGGAACTATGGCTACACCTTC.

The chain recombines TRBV6-6 with TRBJ1-1; 7 positions agree with TRBD1. Looked up from germline, CDR1 is MNHNY and CDR2 is SVGAGI (reference sequence). The CDR3 is 13 amino acids. With V trimmed by 7 bases and J by 6 bases, 8 bases remained unmatched. The CDR3 loop reads CASTGGGKPEAFF. In DNA, the CDR3 is TGTGCCAGCACCGGAGGGGGCAAGCCTGAAGCTTTCTTT.

This clone has only one observation. The genes are TRBV2 and TRBJ1-4, with 11 nucleotides matching TRBD1. The CDR3 covers 14 residues. The junction had 4 bases not matched to a gene; V was cut back by 6 bases and J by 7 bases. Germline-derived CDR1 and CDR2 are SNHLY and FYNNEI. CDR3 bases: TGTGCCAGCAGGGACAGGGGGCCTGGTGAAAAACTGTTTTTT. Translated, it gives CASRDRGPGEKLFF.

V and J are TRBV27 and TRBJ2-2; 14 nucleotides line up with TRBD2. The CDR3 has 17 amino acids. V gave up 7 bases and J gave up 2 bases; unmatched junction bases: 6. Germline values: CDR1 MNHEY, CDR2 SMNVEV (reference sequence). The CDR3: CASTRTSGRTNTGELFF. The CDR3 DNA reads TGTGCCAGCACCCGGACTAGCGGGAGGACTAACACCGGGGAGCTGTTTTTT.

CDR3 loop: CASSVGQGFWDEQFF. Here the CDR3 DNA reads TGTGCCAGCAGCGTTGGACAGGGTTTTTGGGATGAGCAGTTCTTC. The rearrangement uses TRBV9 and TRBJ2-1, with 8 positions matching TRBD1. After removal of 2 bases from V and 8 bases from J, the junction contained 9 bases not matched to a gene. Per the germline V gene, CDR1 is SGDLS and CDR2 is YYNGEE. This CDR3 spans 15 amino acids. The full variable domain, with the rest looked up from reference TRBV9 and TRBJ2-1, is DSGVTQTPKHLITATGQRVTLRCSPRSGDLSVYWYQQSLDQGLQFLIQYYNGEERAKGNILERFSAQQFPDLHSELNLSSLELGDSALYFCASSVGQGFWDEQFFGPGTRLTVL.